The sequence of this TCR beta chain was determined in a study of blood T cell repertoires in COVID-19 (dated by TCRdb to 2018 to 2020). At the level of the whole study: Collaborator samples came from the United States, Italy and Spain and covered acute and convalescent phases of COVID-19. The prospective study material was composed of cDNA or gDNA derived from T cells, B-cell-depleted T cells, or PBMCs. Subjects who had been exposed to COVID-19, were actively infected with it, or had recovered from it provided the deeply sampled blood TCRbeta repertoires that made up the dataset. The repertoires were made available in a free public database intended to serve as a resource for research on the immune response to SARS-CoV-2. The samples were drawn from two sources: the first 160 participants of the ongoing ImmuneRACE study, and fewer than 1,500 subjects contributed by 6 global collaborators. A de-identified subject ID, COVID-19 status, age in years and sex were almost always included in the sample metadata. Where HLA class I and class II types were available, the types were taken from metadata supplied by the sample provider, not from assay-based typing.

From its cysteine to its phenylalanine, the CDR3 spans 13 amino acids. Only the CDR3 region is kept as DNA, spanning 39 bases read in frame from base 1. V and J are truncated by 8 bases and 1 base respectively, leaving an intervening sequence of 11 bases. The study at large found these results: The quantity of clinical and demographic metadata differed by source and by participant and was supplied without curation.

A word on this clone: The antigen this receptor binds is unknown. The input lacks base qualities; no much larger clone sits a single base away.

Participants in the prospective study were enrolled through a virtual design, were aged roughly 18 to 100 years, and lived in 24 United States geographic areas. In the prospective study, participants were assigned to cohorts based on the clinical history participants reported in a screening survey and a study questionnaire. For ImmuneRACE Cohort 3, a participant was defined as recovered based on two consecutive negative NP/OP PCR tests, clearance by a healthcare professional, or resolution of symptoms. In the prospective study, mobile phlebotomists collected whole blood, serum and a nasopharyngeal or oropharyngeal swab from each participant. Over a roughly 2-month period, participants in the prospective study had the option of providing additional blood draws and questionnaires. Before DNA extraction, prospective study blood samples were shipped either frozen or at room temperature. TCRbeta CDR3 regions were amplified from genomic DNA using the immunoSEQ Assay, a bias-controlled multiplex PCR. As for the authors' bioinformatics: Within the assay, amplification of reference gene primers was used to estimate how many nucleated cells each sample contained. To quantify the absolute abundance of each unique TCRbeta CDR3 rearrangement, sequence reads were collapsed and filtered. For each sample, productive Simpson clonality was calculated by taking the square root of Simpson's diversity index across productive rearrangements. This immuneACCESS table, as held by TCRdb, lists in-frame sequences with V and J called but not all clones. Of the missing ones, under half trace to an unresolved V gene in checked studies; the others have no known cause. V, J and clone size are taken as reported in that table, and D and trimming were inferred from the DNA itself. The sample table holds around 300,000 clones, of which around 92% were seen once. The top ten constitute about a tenth of the sample.

This sequence was found in a young woman who had recovered from COVID-19. The chain links TRBV12-3 or TRBV12-4 with TRBJ1-1; no D gene is confidently identified. Sequenced: PBMCs or T cells enriched from blood (not recorded which). The CDR3 protein is CASGLSPNTEAFF. The DNA is TGTGCCAGCGGACTTTCCCCGAACACTGAAGCTTTCTTT.